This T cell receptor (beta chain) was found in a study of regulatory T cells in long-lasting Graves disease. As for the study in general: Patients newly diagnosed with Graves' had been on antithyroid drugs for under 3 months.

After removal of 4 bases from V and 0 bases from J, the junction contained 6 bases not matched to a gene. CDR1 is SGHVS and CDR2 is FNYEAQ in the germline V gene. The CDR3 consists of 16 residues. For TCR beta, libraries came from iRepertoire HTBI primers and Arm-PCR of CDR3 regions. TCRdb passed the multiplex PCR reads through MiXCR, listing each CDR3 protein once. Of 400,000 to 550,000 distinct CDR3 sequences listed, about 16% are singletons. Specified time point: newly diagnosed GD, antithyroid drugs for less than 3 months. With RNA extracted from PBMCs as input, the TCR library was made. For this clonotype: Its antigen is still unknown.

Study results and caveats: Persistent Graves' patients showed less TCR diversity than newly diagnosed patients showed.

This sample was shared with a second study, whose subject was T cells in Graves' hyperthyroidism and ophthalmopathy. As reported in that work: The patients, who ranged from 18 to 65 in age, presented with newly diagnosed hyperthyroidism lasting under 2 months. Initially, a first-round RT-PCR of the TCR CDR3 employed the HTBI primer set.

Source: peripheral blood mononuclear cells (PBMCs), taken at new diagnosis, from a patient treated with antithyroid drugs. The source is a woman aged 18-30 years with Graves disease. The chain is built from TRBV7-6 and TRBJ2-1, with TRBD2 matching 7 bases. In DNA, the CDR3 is TGTGCCAGCAGCTCACTAGCGAAGAGCTCCTACAATGAGCAGTTCTTC. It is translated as CASSSLAKSSYNEQFF.